This TCR beta chain appears in the sequencing data of a study of cytomegalovirus exposure and HLA in healthy donors. Use of 60 Vbeta and 13 Jbeta primers characterized the PCR. Libraries were prepared by immunoSEQ multiplex PCR; TCRdb keeps only in-frame clonotypes and omits some of them. The data show 100,000 to 150,000 clones, about 73% seen once. The V end lost 4 bases, the J end lost 3 bases, and 9 bases lay between the germline ends. The CDR3 covers 13 residues. From germline, CDR1 is SGHTA and CDR2 FQGTGA. The clonotype originates from a human donor in good health. The chain links TRBV7-3 to TRBJ1-1, with unresolved D. The sequencing sample was made of PBMCs. This chain's CDR3 is CASSSTSDTEAFF. DNA of the CDR3: TGTGCCAGCAGCTCAACCTCGGACACTGAAGCTTTCTTT.